This T cell receptor (beta chain) is drawn from a study of Graves' ophthalmopathy and Graves' hyperthyroidism. To note about this clonotype: A read error may produce the germline difference seen at one junction end.

Amplification of TCR beta CDR3 regions used RNA transcripts. RT-PCR with HTBI primers came first, then second-round multiplex PCR. Using its own MiXCR run on the multiplex PCR reads, TCRdb lists one record per CDR3 protein. The sample carries some 410,000 distinct CDR3 sequences, more than 20% recorded once. Germline-derived CDR1 and CDR2 are MNHEY and SVGEGT. The CDR3 covers 19 residues. Material for sequencing was peripheral blood. The chain carries TRBV6-2 or TRBV6-3 and TRBJ2-4; tentative D call: TRBD1 (6 bases). This TCR was recovered from a woman under 30 with stable Graves' hyperthyroidism. As DNA, the CDR3 is TGTGCCAGCAGTTACTGGTGGGACATTGGCAGACTAAGCCCAAACATTAAGTACTTC. It specifies CASSYWWDIGRLSPNIKYF.